The sequence of this T cell receptor beta chain was determined in a study of cytomegalovirus exposure and HLA in healthy donors. Both 60 Vbeta primers and 13 Jbeta primers went into the PCR. Only in-frame clones appear in the TCRdb table, and some are missing; sequencing was by immunoSEQ multiplex PCR. This sample has about 220,000 clones; 76% occur once, and the top ten carry approximately 0.63%. The trim removed 6 bases at V and 1 base at J, leaving 5 bases unmatched. Germline CDR1 and CDR2: SQVTM and ANQGSEA. This CDR3 is 14 amino acids long. Regarding this clone: Its antigen is undetermined.

Study-wide results and caveats: Reports state that TCR beta sequences accurately predicted most subjects' HLA-A and HLA-B alleles. Previous analysis showed most TCR beta V segments were productive about 90% or about 30% of the time. In a later analysis, parvovirus B19, influenza, CMV and Epstein-Barr virus appeared linked to several top co-occurrence clusters. Immune exposure information available was restricted to CMV serostatus.

V usage is TRBV29-1 and J usage is TRBJ2-7, with 11 bases aligning to TRBD1. The sequenced sample consisted of PBMCs. This TCR was recovered from a man aged 18 to 29 in good health and CMV-seronegative. CDR3 DNA sequence: TGCAGCGTGGCCGGGACAGGGGGTTCCTACGAGCAGTACTTC. Translated, it gives CSVAGTGGSYEQYF.